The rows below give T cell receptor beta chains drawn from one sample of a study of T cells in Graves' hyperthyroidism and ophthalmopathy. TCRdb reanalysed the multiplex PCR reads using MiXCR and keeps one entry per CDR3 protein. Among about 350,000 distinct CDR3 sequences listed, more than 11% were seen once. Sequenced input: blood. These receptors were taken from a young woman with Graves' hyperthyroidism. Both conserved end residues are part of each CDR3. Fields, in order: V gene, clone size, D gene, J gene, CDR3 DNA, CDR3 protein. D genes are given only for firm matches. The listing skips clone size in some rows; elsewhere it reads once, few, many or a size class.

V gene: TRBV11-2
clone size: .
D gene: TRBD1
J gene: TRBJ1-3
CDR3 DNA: TGTGCCAGCAGCTTACAGGGGGCAGGAGGAAACACCATATATTTT
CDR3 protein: CASSLQGAGGNTIYF

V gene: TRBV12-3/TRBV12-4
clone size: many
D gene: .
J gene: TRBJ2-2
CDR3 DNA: TGTGCCAGCAGTTCCACGGACGGGTTCGGGGAGCTGTTTTTT
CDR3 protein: CASSSTDGFGELFF

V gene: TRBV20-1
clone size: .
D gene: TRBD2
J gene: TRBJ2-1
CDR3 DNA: TGCAGTGCGGGACTAGCGGGAGGGCCGGCGTCTCTAGAGCAGTTCTTC
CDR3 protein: CSAGLAGGPASLEQFF

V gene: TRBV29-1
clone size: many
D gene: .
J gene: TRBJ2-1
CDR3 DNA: TGCAGCGTCCCAAGCCCAGCATACAATGAGCAGTTCTTC
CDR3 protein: CSVPSPAYNEQFF

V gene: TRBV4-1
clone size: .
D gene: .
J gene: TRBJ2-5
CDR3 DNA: TGCGCCAGCAGCCAAGATCAGGAGCCTCAGTACTTC
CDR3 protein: CASSQDQEPQYF

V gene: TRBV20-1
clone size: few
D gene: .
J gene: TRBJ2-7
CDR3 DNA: TGCAGTGCCACAGATTTTGACGCCGAGCAGTACTTC
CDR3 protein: CSATDFDAEQYF

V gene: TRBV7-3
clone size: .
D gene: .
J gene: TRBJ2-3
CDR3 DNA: TGTGCCAGCAGCCCCCCCCCGGGTAGGAGGACAGATACGCAGTATTTT
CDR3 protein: CASSPPPGRRTDTQYF

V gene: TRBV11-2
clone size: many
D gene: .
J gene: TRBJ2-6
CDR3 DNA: TGTGCCAGTGCCAGGGATTGGGTCTCTGGGGCCAACGTCCTGACTTTC
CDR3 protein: CASARDWVSGANVLTF

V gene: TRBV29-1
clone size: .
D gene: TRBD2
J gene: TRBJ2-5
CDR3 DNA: TGCAGCGTTGATGGGAGCGGGAGAGGGGGGGAGACCCAGTACTTC
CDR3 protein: CSVDGSGRGGETQYF

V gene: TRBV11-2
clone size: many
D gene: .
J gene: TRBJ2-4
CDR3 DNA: TGTGCCAGCAGCACGTGGGGGCTAGCTAAAGCCAAAAACATTCAGTACTTC
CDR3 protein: CASSTWGLAKAKNIQYF

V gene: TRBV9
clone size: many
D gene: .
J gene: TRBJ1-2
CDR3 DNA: TGTGCCAGCAGCGAGGATGGGTTATATGGCTACACCTTC
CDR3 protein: CASSEDGLYGYTF

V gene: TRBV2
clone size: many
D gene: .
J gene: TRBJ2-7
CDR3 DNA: TGTGCCAGCAGATTTTTCAGCGGGGAGCAGTACTTC
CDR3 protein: CASRFFSGEQYF

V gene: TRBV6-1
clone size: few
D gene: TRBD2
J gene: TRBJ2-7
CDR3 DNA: TGTGCCAGCAGGGGACTAACGGCTACCTACGAGCAGTACTTC
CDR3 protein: CASRGLTATYEQYF

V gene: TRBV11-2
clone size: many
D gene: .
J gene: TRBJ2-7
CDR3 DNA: TGTGCCAGCAGCTCCTGGCGGTTAAGCTCCTACGAGCAGTACTTC
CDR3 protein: CASSSWRLSSYEQYF

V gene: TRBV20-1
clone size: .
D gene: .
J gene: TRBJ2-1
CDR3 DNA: TGCAGTGCTCCAACTAGTCTCTCCTACAATGAGCAGTTCTTC
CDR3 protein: CSAPTSLSYNEQFF

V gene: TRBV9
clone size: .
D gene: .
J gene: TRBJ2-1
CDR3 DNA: TGTGCCAGCAGCGTAGTATGGGCCACCTACAATGAGCAGTTCTTC
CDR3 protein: CASSVVWATYNEQFF

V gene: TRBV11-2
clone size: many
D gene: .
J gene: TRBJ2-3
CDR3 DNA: TGTGCCAGCACGTTTGGAGTATTCCCCACAGATACGCAGTATTTT
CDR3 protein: CASTFGVFPTDTQYF

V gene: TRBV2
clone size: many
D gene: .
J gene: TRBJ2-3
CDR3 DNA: TGTGCCAGCACCCTAAACGGAGCTCTCACAGATACGCAGTATTTT
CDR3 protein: CASTLNGALTDTQYF

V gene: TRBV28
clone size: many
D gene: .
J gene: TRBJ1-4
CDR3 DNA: TGTGCCAGCAGTTTTCGTTTGGGCAGGGGAGGAACTAATGAAAAACTGTTTTTT
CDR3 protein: CASSFRLGRGGTNEKLFF

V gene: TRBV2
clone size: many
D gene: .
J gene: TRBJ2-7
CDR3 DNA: TGTGCCAGCAGTGTAAGAGGGATAGAGACCTACGAGCAGTACTTC
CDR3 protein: CASSVRGIETYEQYF

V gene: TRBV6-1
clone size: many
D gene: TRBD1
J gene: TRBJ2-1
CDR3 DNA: TGTGCCAGCCGAAGGGACAGGGGATTCAATGAGCAGTTCTTC
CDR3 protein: CASRRDRGFNEQFF

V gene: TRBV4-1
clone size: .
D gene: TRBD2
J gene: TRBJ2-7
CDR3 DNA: TGCGCCAGCAGCCAAGATAAGCCGCCTAGCGGGTCCTACGAGCAGTACTTC
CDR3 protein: CASSQDKPPSGSYEQYF

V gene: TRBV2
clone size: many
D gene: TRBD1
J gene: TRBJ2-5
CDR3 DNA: TGTGCCAGCAGCCTAATGACAGGGGGCGAGACCCAGTACTTC
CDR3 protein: CASSLMTGGETQYF

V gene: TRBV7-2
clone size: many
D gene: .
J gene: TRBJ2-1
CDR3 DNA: TGTGCCAGCAGCCCCGGGACAAAAAAATACAATGAGCAGTTCTTC
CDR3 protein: CASSPGTKKYNEQFF

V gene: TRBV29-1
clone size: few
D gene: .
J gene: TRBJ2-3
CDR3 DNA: TGCAGCGCTGCAAAGGGAGTAAGCACAGATACGCAGTATTTT
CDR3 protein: CSAAKGVSTDTQYF

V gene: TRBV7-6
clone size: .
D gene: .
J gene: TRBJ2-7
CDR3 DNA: TGTGCCAGCAGCGCCCGGGCAGGGTCCTACGAGCAGTACTTC
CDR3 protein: CASSARAGSYEQYF

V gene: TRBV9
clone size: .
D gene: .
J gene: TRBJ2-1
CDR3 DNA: TGTGCCAGCAGCGTACTAGAGTCTTATGAGCAGTTCTTC
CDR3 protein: CASSVLESYEQFF

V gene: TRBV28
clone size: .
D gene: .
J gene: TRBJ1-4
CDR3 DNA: TGTGCCAGCAGTTTATCCGGCAGGGTGGATGAAAAACTGTTTTTT
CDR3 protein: CASSLSGRVDEKLFF

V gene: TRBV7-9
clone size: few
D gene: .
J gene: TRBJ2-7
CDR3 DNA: TGTGCCAGCAGCCAGGGTAGCGGCTACGAGCAGTACTTC
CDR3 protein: CASSQGSGYEQYF

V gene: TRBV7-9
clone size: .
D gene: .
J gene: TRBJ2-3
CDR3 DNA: TGTGCCAGCAGCCTCAGGGTAGTCACCACAGATACGCAGTATTTT
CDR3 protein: CASSLRVVTTDTQYF

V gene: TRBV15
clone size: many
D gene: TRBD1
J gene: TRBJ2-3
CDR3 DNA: TGTGCCACCAGCAAAGGACAGGGGTTGGAGTCTACGCAGTATTTT
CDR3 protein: CATSKGQGLESTQYF

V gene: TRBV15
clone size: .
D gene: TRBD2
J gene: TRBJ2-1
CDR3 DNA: TGTGTCACCAGCAGAGAGACTAGCGGGATCAATGAGCAGTTCTTC
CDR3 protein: CVTSRETSGINEQFF

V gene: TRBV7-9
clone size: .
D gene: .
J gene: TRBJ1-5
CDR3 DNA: TGTGCCAGCAGCCGTACCCGGGATCAGCCCCAGCATTTT
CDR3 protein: CASSRTRDQPQHF

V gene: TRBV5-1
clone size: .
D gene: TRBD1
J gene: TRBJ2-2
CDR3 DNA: TGCGCCAGCAGCACCACAGGGGATGACACCGGGGAGCTGTTTTTT
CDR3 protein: CASSTTGDDTGELFF

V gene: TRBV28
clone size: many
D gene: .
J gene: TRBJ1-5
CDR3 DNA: TGTGCCAGCAGTCCGCCCGGCGGCCAAGGACAGCCCCAGCATTTT
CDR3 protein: CASSPPGGQGQPQHF

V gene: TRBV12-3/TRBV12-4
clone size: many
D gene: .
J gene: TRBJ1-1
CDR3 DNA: TGTGCCAGCAGTTTAGGGACATCGAACACTGAAGCTTTCTTT
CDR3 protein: CASSLGTSNTEAFF

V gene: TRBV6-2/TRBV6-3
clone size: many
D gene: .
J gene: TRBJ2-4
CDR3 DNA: TGTGCCAGCAGTTACTTCGGGGACGCCAAAAACATTCAGTACTTC
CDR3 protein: CASSYFGDAKNIQYF

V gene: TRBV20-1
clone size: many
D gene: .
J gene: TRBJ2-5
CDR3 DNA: TGCAGTGCTCGAGGGAGCAGAGAGACCCAGTACTTC
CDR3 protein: CSARGSRETQYF

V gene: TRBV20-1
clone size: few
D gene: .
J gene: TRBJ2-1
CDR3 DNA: TGCAGTGCTCCCCGCCGGGTTAAGTTCTTC
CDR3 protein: CSAPRRVKFF

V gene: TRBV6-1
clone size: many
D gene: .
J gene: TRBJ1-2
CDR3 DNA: TGTGCCAGCAGGAGAGGCGGTAACTATGGCTACACCTTC
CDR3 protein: CASRRGGNYGYTF

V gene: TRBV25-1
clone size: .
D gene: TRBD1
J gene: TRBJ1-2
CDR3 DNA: TGTGCCAGCAGTGATTCCCGCCCCGGACAGGGGGCCTATGGCTACACCTTC
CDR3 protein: CASSDSRPGQGAYGYTF

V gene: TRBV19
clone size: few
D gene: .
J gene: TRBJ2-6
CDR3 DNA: TGTGCCAGTAGTATTCCGGGGACTGGGGCCAACGTCCTGACTTTC
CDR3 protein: CASSIPGTGANVLTF

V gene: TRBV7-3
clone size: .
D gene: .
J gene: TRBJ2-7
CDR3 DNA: TGTGCCAGCAGCGCTGATCCGGGCGAGCAGTACTTC
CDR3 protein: CASSADPGEQYF

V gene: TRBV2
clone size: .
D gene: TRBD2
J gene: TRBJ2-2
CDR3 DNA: TGTGCCAGCAGATTAGGACTAGCGGGAGTTGTCGGGGAGCTGTTTTTT
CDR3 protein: CASRLGLAGVVGELFF

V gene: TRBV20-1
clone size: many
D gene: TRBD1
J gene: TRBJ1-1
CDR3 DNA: TGCAGTGCTACCGGAAGACAGGGGGCCTCGGGAACTGAAGCTTTCTTT
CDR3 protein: CSATGRQGASGTEAFF

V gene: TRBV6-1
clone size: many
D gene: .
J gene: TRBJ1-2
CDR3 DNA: TGTGCCAGCAGTCCAGGACAGATAAACTATGGCTACACCTTC
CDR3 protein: CASSPGQINYGYTF

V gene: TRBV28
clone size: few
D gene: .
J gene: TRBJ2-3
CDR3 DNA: TGTGCCAGCAGATCCTCCACTAGAGGCCGGCCAGATACGCAGTATTTT
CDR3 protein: CASRSSTRGRPDTQYF

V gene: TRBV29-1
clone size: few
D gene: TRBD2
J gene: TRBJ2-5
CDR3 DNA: TGCAGCGTTAGCGGGAATTCTATGGAAGCGACGGAGACCCAGTACTTC
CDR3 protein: CSVSGNSMEATETQYF

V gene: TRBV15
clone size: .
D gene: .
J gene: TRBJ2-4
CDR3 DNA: TGTGCCACCAGCAGAGAATCGGGCCCGACAACAGGGATGACAGCCAAAAACATTCAGTACTTC
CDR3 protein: CATSRESGPTTGMTAKNIQYF

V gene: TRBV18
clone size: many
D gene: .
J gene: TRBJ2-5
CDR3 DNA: TGTGCCAGCTCACCGGCCAGCTACCAAGAGACCCAGTACTTC
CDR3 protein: CASSPASYQETQYF

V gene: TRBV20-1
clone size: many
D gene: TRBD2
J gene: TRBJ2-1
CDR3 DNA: TGCAGTGCCGAGTGGGGGGGGGATCCATACAATGAGCAGTTCTTC
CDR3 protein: CSAEWGGDPYNEQFF

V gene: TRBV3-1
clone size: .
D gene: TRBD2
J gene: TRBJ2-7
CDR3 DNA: TGTGCCAGCAGCCCCGCCAGGACTAGCGGGGGGTACGAGCAGTACTTC
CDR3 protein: CASSPARTSGGYEQYF